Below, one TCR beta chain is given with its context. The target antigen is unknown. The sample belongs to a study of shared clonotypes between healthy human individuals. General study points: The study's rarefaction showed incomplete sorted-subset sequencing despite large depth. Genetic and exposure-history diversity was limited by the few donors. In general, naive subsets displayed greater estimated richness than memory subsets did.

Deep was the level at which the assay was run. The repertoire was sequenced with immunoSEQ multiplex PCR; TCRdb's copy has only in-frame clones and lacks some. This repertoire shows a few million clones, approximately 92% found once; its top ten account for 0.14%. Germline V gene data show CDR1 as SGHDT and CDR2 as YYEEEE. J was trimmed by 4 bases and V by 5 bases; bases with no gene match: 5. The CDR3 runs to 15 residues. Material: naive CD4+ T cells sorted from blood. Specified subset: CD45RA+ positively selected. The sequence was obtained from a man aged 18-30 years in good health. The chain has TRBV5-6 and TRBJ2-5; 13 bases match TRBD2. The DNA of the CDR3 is TGTGCCAGCAGTTATAGGACTAGCGGGGGAGAGACCCAGTACTTC. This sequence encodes CASSYRTSGGETQYF. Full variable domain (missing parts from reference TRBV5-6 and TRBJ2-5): DAGVTQSPTHLIKTRGQQVTLRCSPKSGHDTVSWYQQALGQGPQFIFQYYEEEERQRGNFPDRFSGHQFPNYSSELNVNALLLGDSALYLCASSYRTSGGETQYFGPGTRLLVL.